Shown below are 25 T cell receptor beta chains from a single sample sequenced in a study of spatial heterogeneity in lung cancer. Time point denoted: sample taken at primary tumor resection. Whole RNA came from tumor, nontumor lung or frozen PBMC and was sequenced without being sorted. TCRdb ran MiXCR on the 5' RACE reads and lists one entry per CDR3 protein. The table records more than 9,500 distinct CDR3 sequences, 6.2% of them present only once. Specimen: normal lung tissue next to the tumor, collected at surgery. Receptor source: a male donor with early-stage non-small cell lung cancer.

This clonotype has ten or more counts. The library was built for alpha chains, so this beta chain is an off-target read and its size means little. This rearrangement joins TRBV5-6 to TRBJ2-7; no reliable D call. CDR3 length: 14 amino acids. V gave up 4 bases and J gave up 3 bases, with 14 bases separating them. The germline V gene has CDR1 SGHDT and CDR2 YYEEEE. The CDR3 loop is CASSVRSRSYEQYF. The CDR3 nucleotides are TGTGCCAGCAGCGTACGGTCTAGGAGCTACGAGCAGTACTTC.

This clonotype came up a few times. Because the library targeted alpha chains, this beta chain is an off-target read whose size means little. In DNA, the CDR3 is TGTGCCTGGAGATCGGCAGGAGAAATTATGGCCCTCCACTTT. Encoded protein: CAWRSAGEIMALHF. This chain uses TRBV30 with TRBJ1-6; no definite D call. The CDR3 has 14 amino acids. Germline V gene data show CDR1 as GTSNPN and CDR2 as SVGIG (reference sequence). V was pared by 3 bases and J by 14 bases, with 20 bases between.

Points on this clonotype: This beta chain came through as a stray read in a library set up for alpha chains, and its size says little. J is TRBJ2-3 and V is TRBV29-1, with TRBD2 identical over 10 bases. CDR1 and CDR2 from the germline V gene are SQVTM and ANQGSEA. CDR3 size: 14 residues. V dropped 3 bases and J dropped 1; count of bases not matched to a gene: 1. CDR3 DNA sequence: TGCAGCGTTGACAGCGGGAGGGGCACAGATACGCAGTATTTT. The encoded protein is CSVDSGRGTDTQYF.

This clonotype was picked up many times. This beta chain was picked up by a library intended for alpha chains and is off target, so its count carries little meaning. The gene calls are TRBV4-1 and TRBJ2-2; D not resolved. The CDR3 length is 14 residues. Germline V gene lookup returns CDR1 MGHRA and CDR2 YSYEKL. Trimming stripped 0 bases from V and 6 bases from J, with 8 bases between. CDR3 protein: CASSQDLVPGELFF. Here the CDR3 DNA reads TGCGCCAGCAGCCAAGATCTTGTCCCCGGGGAGCTGTTTTTT.

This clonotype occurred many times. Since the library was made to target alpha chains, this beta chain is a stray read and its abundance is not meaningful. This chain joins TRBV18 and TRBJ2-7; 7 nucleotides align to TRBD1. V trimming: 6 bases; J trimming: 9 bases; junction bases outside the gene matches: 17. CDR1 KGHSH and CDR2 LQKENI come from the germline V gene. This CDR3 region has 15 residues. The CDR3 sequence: CASSNHLRQGSGQYF. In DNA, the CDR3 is TGTGCCAGCTCCAACCACCTACGACAGGGCTCCGGGCAGTACTTC.

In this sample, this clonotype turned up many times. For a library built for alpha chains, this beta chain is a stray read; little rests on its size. The DNA of the CDR3 is TGTGCCAGCAGCTTATCTCCAGGGACTAACTATGGCTACACCTTC. Translated, it gives CASSLSPGTNYGYTF. The chain links TRBV7-2 to TRBJ1-2; D may be TRBD1 (5 bases). The CDR3 has 15 amino acids. Germline V gene lookup returns CDR1 SGHTA and CDR2 FQGNSA. V lost 2 bases to trimming and J lost 0 bases, with 10 bases between them. Drawing the rest from reference TRBV7-2 and TRBJ1-2, the complete variable domain is GAGVSQSPSNKVTEKGKDVELRCDPISGHTALYWYRQSLGQGLEFLIYFQGNSAPDKSGLPSDRFSAERTGGSVSTLTIQRTQQEDSAVYLCASSLSPGTNYGYTFGSGTRLTVV.

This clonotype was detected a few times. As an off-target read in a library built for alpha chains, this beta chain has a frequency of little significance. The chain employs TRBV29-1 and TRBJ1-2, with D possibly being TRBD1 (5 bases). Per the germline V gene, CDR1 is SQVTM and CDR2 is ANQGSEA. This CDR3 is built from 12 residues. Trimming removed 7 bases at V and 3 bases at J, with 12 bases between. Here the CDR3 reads CSAQDSDYGYTF. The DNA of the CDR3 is TGCAGCGCTCAAGACAGTGACTATGGCTACACCTTC.

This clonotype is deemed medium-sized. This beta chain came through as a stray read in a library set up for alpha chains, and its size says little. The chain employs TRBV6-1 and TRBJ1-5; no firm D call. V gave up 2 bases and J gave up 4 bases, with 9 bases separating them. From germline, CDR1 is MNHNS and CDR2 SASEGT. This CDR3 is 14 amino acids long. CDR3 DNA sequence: TGTGCCAGCAGTGAAAATAACAATAATCAGCCCCAGCATTTT. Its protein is CASSENNNNQPQHF.

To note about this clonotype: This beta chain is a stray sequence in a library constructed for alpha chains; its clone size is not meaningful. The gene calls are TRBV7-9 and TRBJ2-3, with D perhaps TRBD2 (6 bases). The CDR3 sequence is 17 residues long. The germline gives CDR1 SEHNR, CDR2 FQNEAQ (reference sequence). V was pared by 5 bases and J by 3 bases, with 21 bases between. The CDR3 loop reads CASSQVVGVGRTDTQYF. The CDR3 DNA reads TGTGCCAGCAGCCAGGTGGTTGGAGTAGGGAGGACAGATACGCAGTATTTT.

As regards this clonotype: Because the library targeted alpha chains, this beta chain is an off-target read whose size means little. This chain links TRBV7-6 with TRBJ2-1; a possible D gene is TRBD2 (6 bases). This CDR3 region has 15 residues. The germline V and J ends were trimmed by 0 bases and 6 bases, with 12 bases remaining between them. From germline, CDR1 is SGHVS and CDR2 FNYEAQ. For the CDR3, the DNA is TGTGCCAGCAGCTTAGCGCGGGGTAGCGGCAATGAGCAGTTCTTC. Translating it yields CASSLARGSGNEQFF. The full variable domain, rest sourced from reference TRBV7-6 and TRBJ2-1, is GAGVSQSPRYKVTKRGQDVALRCDPISGHVSLYWYRQALGQGPEFLTYFNYEAQQDKSGLPNDRFSAERPEGSISTLTIQRTEQRDSAMYRCASSLARGSGNEQFFGPGTRLTVL.

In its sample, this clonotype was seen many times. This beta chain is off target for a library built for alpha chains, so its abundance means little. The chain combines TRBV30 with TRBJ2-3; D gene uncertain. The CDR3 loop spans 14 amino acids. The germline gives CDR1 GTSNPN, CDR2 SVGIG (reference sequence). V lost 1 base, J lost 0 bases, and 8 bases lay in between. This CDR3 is CAWSGGFSTDTQYF. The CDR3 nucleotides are TGTGCCTGGAGTGGCGGATTTAGCACAGATACGCAGTATTTT.

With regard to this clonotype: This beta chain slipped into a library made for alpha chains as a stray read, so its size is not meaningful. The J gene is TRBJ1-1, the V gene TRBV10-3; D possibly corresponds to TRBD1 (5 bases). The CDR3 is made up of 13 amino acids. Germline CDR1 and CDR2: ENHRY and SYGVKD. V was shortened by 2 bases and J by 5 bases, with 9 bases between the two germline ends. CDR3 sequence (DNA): TGTGCCATCAGTGAGGCATGGACAACTGAAGCTTTCTTT. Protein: CAISEAWTTEAFF.

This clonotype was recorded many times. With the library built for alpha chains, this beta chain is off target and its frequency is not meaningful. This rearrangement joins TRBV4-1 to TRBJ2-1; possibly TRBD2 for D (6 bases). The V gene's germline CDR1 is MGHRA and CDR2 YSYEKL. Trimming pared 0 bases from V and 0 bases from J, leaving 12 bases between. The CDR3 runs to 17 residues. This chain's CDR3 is CASSQDGATSSYNEQFF. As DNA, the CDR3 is TGCGCCAGCAGCCAAGATGGGGCGACTAGCTCCTACAATGAGCAGTTCTTC.

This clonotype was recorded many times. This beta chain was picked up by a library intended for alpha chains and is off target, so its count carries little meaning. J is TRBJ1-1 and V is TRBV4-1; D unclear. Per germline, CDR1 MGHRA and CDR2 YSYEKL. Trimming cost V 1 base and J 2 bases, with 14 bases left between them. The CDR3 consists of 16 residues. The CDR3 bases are TGCGCCAGCAGCCAAGCGGAGACTTACACAAACACTGAAGCTTTCTTT. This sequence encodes CASSQAETYTNTEAFF.

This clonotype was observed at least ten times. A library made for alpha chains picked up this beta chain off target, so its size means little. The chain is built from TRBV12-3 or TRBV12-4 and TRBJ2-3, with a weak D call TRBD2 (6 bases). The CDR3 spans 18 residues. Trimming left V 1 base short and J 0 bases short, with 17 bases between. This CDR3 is CASSLGASAGYSTDTQYF. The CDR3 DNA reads TGTGCCAGCAGTTTAGGGGCTAGCGCCGGTTATAGCACAGATACGCAGTATTTT.

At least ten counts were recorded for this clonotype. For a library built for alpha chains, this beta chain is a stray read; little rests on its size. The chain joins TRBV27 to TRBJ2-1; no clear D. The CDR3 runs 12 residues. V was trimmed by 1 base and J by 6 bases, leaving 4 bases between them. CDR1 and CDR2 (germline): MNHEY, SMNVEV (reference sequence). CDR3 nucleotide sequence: TGTGCCAGCAGTTTATTGGGCAATGAGCAGTTCTTC. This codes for CASSLLGNEQFF.

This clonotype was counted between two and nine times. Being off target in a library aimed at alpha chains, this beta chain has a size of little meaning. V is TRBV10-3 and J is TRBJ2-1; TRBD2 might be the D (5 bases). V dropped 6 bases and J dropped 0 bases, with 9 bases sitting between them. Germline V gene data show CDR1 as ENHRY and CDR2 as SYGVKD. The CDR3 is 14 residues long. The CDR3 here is CAISTGSSYNEQFF. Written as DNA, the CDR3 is TGTGCCATCAGCACGGGGAGCTCCTACAATGAGCAGTTCTTC.

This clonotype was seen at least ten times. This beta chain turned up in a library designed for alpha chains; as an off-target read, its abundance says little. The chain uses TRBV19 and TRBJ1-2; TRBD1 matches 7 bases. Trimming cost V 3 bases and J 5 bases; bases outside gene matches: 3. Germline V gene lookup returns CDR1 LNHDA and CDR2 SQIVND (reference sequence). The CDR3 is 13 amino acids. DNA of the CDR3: TGTGCCAGTAGTATCAACAGGGGATATGGCTACACCTTC. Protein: CASSINRGYGYTF.

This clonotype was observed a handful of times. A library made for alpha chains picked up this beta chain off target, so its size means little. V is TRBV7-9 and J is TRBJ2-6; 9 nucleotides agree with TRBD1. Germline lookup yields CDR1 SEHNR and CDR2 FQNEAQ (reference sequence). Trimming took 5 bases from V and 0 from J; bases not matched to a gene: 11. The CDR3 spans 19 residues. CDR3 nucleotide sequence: TGTGCCAGCAGCCCACAACCGGGACAGGGAAACTCTGGGGCCAACGTCCTGACTTTC. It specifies CASSPQPGQGNSGANVLTF.

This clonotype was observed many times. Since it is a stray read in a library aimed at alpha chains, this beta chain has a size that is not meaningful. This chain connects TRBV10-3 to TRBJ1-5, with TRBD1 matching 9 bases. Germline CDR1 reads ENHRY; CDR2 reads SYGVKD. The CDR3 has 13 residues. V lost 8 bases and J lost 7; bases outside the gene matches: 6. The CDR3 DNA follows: TGTGCCATCGGACAGGGGCTAGGGCAGCCCCAGCATTTT. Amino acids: CAIGQGLGQPQHF.

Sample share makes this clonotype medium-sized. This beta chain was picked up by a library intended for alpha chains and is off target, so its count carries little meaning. DNA for the CDR3: TGTGCCAGCAGCTCTACTTGGGGGGGCAATGAGCAGTTCTTC. It translates to CASSSTWGGNEQFF. The chain is built from TRBV11-2 and TRBJ2-1; 7 nucleotides align to TRBD2. The V gene's germline CDR1 is SGHAT and CDR2 FQNNGV. The CDR3 length is 14 residues. Trimming took 4 bases from V and 6 from J; bases not matched to a gene: 6.

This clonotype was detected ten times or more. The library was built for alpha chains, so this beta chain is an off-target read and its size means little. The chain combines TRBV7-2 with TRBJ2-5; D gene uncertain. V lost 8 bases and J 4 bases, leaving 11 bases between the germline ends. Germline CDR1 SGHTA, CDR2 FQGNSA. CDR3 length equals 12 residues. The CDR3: CASGYRGETQYF. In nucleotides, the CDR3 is TGTGCCAGCGGTTACCGAGGAGAGACCCAGTACTTC.

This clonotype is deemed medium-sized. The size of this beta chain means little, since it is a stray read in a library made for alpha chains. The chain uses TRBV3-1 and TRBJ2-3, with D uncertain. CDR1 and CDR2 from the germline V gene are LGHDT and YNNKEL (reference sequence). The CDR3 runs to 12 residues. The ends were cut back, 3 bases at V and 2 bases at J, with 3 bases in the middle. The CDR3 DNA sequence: TGTGCCAGCAGCCACTTCACAGATACGCAGTATTTT. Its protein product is CASSHFTDTQYF.

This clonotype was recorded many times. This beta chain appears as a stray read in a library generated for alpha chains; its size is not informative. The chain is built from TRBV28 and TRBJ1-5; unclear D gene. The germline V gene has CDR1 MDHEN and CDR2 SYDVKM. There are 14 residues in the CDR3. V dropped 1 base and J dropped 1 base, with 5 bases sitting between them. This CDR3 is CASSLFPSNQPQHF. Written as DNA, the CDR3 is TGTGCCAGCAGTTTATTTCCCAGCAATCAGCCCCAGCATTTT.

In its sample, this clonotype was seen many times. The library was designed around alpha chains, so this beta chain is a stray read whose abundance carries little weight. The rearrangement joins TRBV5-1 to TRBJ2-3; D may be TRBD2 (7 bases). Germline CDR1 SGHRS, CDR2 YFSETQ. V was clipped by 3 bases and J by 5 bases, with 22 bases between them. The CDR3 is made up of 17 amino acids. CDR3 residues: CASSYGGGRGAGDTQYF. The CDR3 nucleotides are TGCGCCAGCAGCTACGGAGGGGGGAGGGGCGCGGGAGATACGCAGTATTTT.